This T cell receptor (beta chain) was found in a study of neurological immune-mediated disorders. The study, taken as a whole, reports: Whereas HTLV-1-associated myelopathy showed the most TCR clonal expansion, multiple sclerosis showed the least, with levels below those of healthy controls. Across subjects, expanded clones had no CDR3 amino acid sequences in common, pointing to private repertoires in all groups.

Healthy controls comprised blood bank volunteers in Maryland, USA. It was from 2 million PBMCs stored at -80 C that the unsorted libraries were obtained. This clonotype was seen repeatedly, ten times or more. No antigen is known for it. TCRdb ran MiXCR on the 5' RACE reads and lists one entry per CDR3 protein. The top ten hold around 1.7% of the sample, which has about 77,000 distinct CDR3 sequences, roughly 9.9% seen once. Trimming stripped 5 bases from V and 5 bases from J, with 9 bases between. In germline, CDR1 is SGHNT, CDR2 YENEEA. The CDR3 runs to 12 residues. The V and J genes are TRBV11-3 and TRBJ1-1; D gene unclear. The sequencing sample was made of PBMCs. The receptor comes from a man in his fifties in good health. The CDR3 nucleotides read TGTGCCAGCAGCGCGATAGGGACTGAAGCTTTCTTT. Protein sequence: CASSAIGTEAFF. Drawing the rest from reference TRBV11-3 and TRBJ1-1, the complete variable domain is EAGVVQSPRYKIIEKKQPVAFWCNPISGHNTLYWYLQNLGQGPELLIRYENEEAVDDSQLPKDRFSAERLKGVDSTLKIQPAELGDSAVYLCASSAIGTEAFFGQGTRLTVV.